These 21 T cell receptor beta chains came from one sample sequenced in a study of hypomethylating agent response in myelodysplastic syndrome. The protocol was immunoSEQ multiplex PCR, while the TCRdb copy is restricted to in-frame clones and leaves out a portion. The profile shows approximately 2,300 clones, about 86% of them singletons. The sequencing used bone marrow, collected before or after starting hypomethylating agent treatment for myelodysplastic syndrome (not recorded which). The receptors come from a human donor with myelodysplastic syndrome.

The rearrangement uses TRBV19 and TRBJ2-5; weak D call: TRBD1 (6 bases). The CDR3 is 17 amino acids. Germline-derived CDR1 and CDR2 are LNHDA and SQIVND (reference sequence). Trimming cost V 6 bases and J 5 bases, with 25 bases left between them. CDR3 sequence reads: CASSIEPGVEGPETQYF. In nucleotides, the CDR3 is TGTGCCAGTAGCATCGAACCAGGGGTTGAGGGTCCTGAGACCCAGTACTTC.

This chain uses TRBV19 with TRBJ1-2, with D maybe TRBD1 (5 bases). The V end lost 5 bases, the J end lost 4 bases, and 14 bases lay between the germline ends. This CDR3 comprises 14 residues. Germline V gives CDR1 LNHDA, CDR2 SQIVND (reference sequence). CDR3 nucleotides: TGTGCCAGTAGTTTTACTAGGGGCGGCTATGGCTACACCTTC. This encodes CASSFTRGGYGYTF.

The V gene is TRBV7-9, the J gene TRBJ2-5; no clear D. V dropped 1 base and J dropped 5 bases, with 11 bases sitting between them. Germline loops: CDR1 SEHNR, CDR2 FQNEAQ (reference sequence). This CDR3 comprises 14 residues. CDR3: CASSLDRYPETQYF. The CDR3 nucleotides are TGTGCCAGCAGCTTAGATCGGTATCCGGAGACCCAGTACTTC.

The chain links TRBV4-3 to TRBJ2-1; D not certain. V lost 4 bases, J lost 0 bases, and 16 bases lay in between. This CDR3 has 17 residues. Germline V gene data show CDR1 as LGHNA and CDR2 as YSLEER. CDR3 residues: CASSRKATDSSYNEQFF. The CDR3 region has the DNA TGCGCCAGCAGCCGGAAAGCAACCGATAGCTCCTACAATGAGCAGTTCTTC.

V usage is TRBV27 and J usage is TRBJ2-5; 8 bases are shared with TRBD1. CDR1 and CDR2 from the germline V gene are MNHEY and SMNVEV (reference sequence). This CDR3 has 16 amino acids. V shed 5 bases and J 6 bases; nucleotides not matched to a gene: 14. CDR3 protein: CASSPETGAFTKTQYF. The CDR3 DNA reads TGTGCCAGCAGTCCGGAGACAGGGGCCTTCACGAAGACCCAGTACTTC.

The chain recombines TRBV6-5 with TRBJ2-1, with a weak D call TRBD2 (5 bases). This CDR3 has 16 amino acids. Trimming stripped 0 bases from V and 0 bases from J, with 9 bases between. Germline V gene sequence: CDR1 MNHEY, CDR2 SVGAGI. CDR3 amino acids: CASSYSPGNSYNEQFF. The CDR3 DNA sequence: TGTGCCAGCAGTTACTCGCCCGGGAACTCCTACAATGAGCAGTTCTTC.

The chain combines TRBV6-1 with TRBJ1-5, with 9 nucleotides matching TRBD1. The CDR3 consists of 14 residues. V dropped 8 bases and J dropped 3; count of bases not matched to a gene: 5. Germline CDR1 is MNHNS and CDR2 is SASEGT. CDR3 nucleotide sequence: TGTGCCAGCCAGCGGGACAGGGTCAATCAGCCCCAGCATTTT. As protein: CASQRDRVNQPQHF.

J is TRBJ2-1 and V is TRBV6-5, with 8 nucleotides matching TRBD2. The CDR3 contains 14 residues. V lost 3 bases, J lost 7 bases, and 5 bases stayed unmatched. The germline V gene encodes CDR1 MNHEY and CDR2 SVGAGI. The CDR3 reads CASSYESSGNEQFF. In DNA, the CDR3 is TGTGCCAGCAGTTATGAATCTAGCGGGAATGAGCAGTTCTTC.

The V gene is TRBV5-1, the J gene TRBJ2-7, with TRBD2 as a possible D gene (6 bases). Germline CDR1 and CDR2: SGHRS and YFSETQ. This CDR3 region has 15 residues. V dropped 0 bases and J dropped 3 bases, with 13 bases sitting between them. The CDR3 loop is CASSLGDLGDYEQYF. The CDR3 DNA follows: TGCGCCAGCAGCTTGGGGGACTTAGGGGACTACGAGCAGTACTTC.

This chain uses TRBV6-5 with TRBJ2-3, with D possibly matching TRBD1 (6 bases). V lost 5 bases, J lost 2 bases, and 14 bases lay in between. There are 15 residues in the CDR3. From germline, CDR1 is MNHEY and CDR2 SVGAGI. The CDR3 loop is CASSRRGQATDTQYF. Written as DNA, the CDR3 is TGTGCCAGCAGTCGACGGGGACAAGCCACAGATACGCAGTATTTT.

This sequence joins TRBV5-1 and TRBJ2-5; 7 bases align to TRBD2. CDR1 SGHRS and CDR2 YFSETQ come from the germline V gene. This CDR3 has 14 residues. V trimming: 0 bases; J trimming: 4 bases; junction bases outside the gene matches: 3. The CDR3 DNA follows: TGCGCCAGCAGCTTGGAAGGCGGGAGAGAGACCCAGTACTTC. It specifies CASSLEGGRETQYF. Complete variable domain (other parts from reference TRBV5-1 and TRBJ2-5): KAGVTQTPRYLIKTRGQQVTLSCSPISGHRSVSWYQQTPGQGLQFLFEYFSETQRNKGNFPGRFSGRQFSNSRSEMNVSTLELGDSALYLCASSLEGGRETQYFGPGTRLLVL.

The V and J genes are TRBV5-4 and TRBJ2-6; D remains ambiguous. The CDR3 loop spans 17 amino acids. The germline V gene has CDR1 SGHNT and CDR2 YYREEE (reference sequence). The V gene lost 4 bases and the J gene lost 0 bases, with 14 bases spanning the gap. The CDR3 loop is CASSPFTVYSGANVLTF. The CDR3 nucleotides are TGTGCCAGCAGCCCGTTCACAGTTTACTCTGGGGCCAACGTCCTGACTTTC.

The chain employs TRBV5-4 and TRBJ2-3; D remains ambiguous. The CDR3 loop spans 12 amino acids. V gave up 3 bases and J gave up 2 bases, with 4 bases separating them. Germline V lookup: CDR1 SGHNT, CDR2 YYREEE (reference sequence). The CDR3 protein is CASSSPTDTQYF. The CDR3 region has the DNA TGTGCCAGCAGCTCCCCCACAGATACGCAGTATTTT. Complete variable domain (other parts from reference TRBV5-4 and TRBJ2-3): ETGVTQSPTHLIKTRGQQVTLRCSSQSGHNTVSWYQQALGQGPQFIFQYYREEENGRGNFPPRFSGLQFPNYSSELNVNALELDDSALYLCASSSPTDTQYFGPGTRLTVL.

This chain joins TRBV5-1 and TRBJ2-3, with D unresolved. The V end lost 1 base, the J end lost 3 bases, and 12 bases lay between the germline ends. The CDR3 totals 15 residues. Germline loops: CDR1 SGHRS, CDR2 YFSETQ. In DNA, the CDR3 is TGCGCCAGCAGCTTGTCCAGGAGTGGAACAGATACGCAGTATTTT. It specifies CASSLSRSGTDTQYF.

The chain carries TRBV9 and TRBJ2-2; D unresolved. The length of the CDR3 is 13 residues. Germline V lookup: CDR1 SGDLS, CDR2 YYNGEE. V shed 4 bases and J shed 2 bases, with 6 bases lying between them. CDR3 sequence reads: CASSLQNTGELFF. DNA of the CDR3: TGTGCCAGCAGCTTACAAAACACCGGGGAGCTGTTTTTT.

The rearrangement joins TRBV11-2 to TRBJ1-2; 11 positions match TRBD1. Germline assignment: CDR1 SGHAT and CDR2 FQNNGV. The CDR3 is 15 amino acids. V shed 6 bases, J shed 8 bases, and the junction held 11 bases outside the gene matches. The CDR3: CASRPGTGGMDGYTF. CDR3 DNA: TGTGCCAGCAGGCCCGGGACAGGGGGGATGGACGGCTACACCTTC. The full variable domain, rest sourced from reference TRBV11-2 and TRBJ1-2, is EAGVAQSPRYKIIEKRQSVAFWCNPISGHATLYWYQQILGQGPKLLIQFQNNGVVDDSQLPKDRFSAERLKGVDSTLKIQPAKLEDSAVYLCASRPGTGGMDGYTFGSGTRLTVV.

The chain links TRBV28 to TRBJ2-3; 7 bases are shared with TRBD2. This CDR3 spans 13 amino acids. Germline V gene lookup returns CDR1 MDHEN and CDR2 SYDVKM. J gave up 4 bases and V 3 bases, and 1 base lay outside the gene matches. The CDR3 loop reads CASSFGRADTQYF. For the CDR3, the DNA is TGTGCCAGCAGTTTTGGGAGGGCAGATACGCAGTATTTT.

The chain employs TRBV5-1 and TRBJ2-1; TRBD2 agrees at 8 bases. The trim removed 0 bases at V and 0 bases at J, leaving 8 bases unmatched. The CDR3 is 18 residues long. Germline CDR1 SGHRS, CDR2 YFSETQ. Here the CDR3 DNA reads TGCGCCAGCAGCTTGGTTTTCATAGCGGGGAGCTCCTACAATGAGCAGTTCTTC. Protein product: CASSLVFIAGSSYNEQFF.

The V gene is TRBV28, the J gene TRBJ1-5; TRBD1 matches 7 bases. Looked up from germline, CDR1 is MDHEN and CDR2 is SYDVKM. Trimming took 5 bases from V and 6 from J; bases not matched to a gene: 4. The CDR3 has 13 amino acids. The DNA for the CDR3 is TGTGCCAGCAGTACAGGGGCGGGTCAGCCCCAGCATTTT. Protein sequence: CASSTGAGQPQHF.

The chain uses TRBV6-1 and TRBJ1-4; D is unclear. The CDR3 runs 15 residues. Trimming stripped 4 bases from V and 0 bases from J, with 9 bases between. Germline CDR1 reads MNHNS; CDR2 reads SASEGT. CDR3 bases: TGTGCCAGCAGTGCACGGTTTGCAACTAATGAAAAACTGTTTTTT. Translation gives CASSARFATNEKLFF.

This clone was seen only a few times. The genes are TRBV10-2 and TRBJ1-1, with D possibly being TRBD1 (6 bases). This CDR3 contains 17 residues. V shed 3 bases and J shed 1 base, with 18 bases lying between them. CDR1 is WSHSY, CDR2 SAAADI, per germline. CDR3 in DNA: TGCGCCAGCAGTGATTCCCCGACAGGACCGACGAACACTGAAGCTTTCTTT. Protein product: CASSDSPTGPTNTEAFF.